This T cell receptor (beta chain) was captured in a study of cytomegalovirus exposure and HLA in healthy donors. Study summary: Caucasian-associated ancestry cluster membership applied to about 83% of several hundred genotyped donors.

The study sampled nominally healthy donors, though unrecorded immune exposures were likely. With regard to this clone: The target antigen is unknown.

The V gene end was trimmed by 1 base and the J gene end by 9 bases; junction bases not matched to a gene: 16. The CDR3 is made up of 18 amino acids. Germline V CDR1 and CDR2: SGHAT, FQNNGV. 13 Jbeta primers and 60 Vbeta primers were used for the PCR. Sequencing used immunoSEQ multiplex PCR; TCRdb keeps in-frame clones, though not all of them. The sample data list 190,000 or so clones. Overall study results and limits: Excluded: some indistinguishable V segments such as TRBV6-2 and TRBV6-3.

Sequenced: PBMCs. V and J are TRBV11-2 and TRBJ2-2, with 8 positions matching TRBD2. The sequence derives from a boy between 10 and 17 years old in good health and CMV-seronegative. This CDR3 is CASSLVRLNRGGLRELFF. The CDR3 nucleotides read TGTGCCAGCAGCTTAGTTCGATTGAACCGGGGGGGACTCCGGGAGCTGTTTTTT.